This record concerns one T cell receptor (beta chain) sequence. This clone was seen once. Its antigen is unknown. There are no base qualities to consult, and no much larger clone falls within one base. TCRbeta CDR3 regions were amplified from genomic DNA using the immunoSEQ Assay, a bias-controlled multiplex PCR. The authors' pipeline ran thus. Within the assay, amplification of reference gene primers was used to estimate how many nucleated cells each sample contained. To quantify the absolute abundance of each unique TCRbeta CDR3 rearrangement, sequence reads were collapsed and filtered. Productive Simpson clonality was computed per sample as the square root of Simpson's diversity index over productive rearrangements. The source is immuneACCESS, and TCRdb retained only in-frame sequences with V and J called. Part of the clones is not carried over; for the studies checked, unresolved V genes explain less than half of this, and the remainder is unexplained. V and J calls and clone size come straight from that table; D and trimming were deduced from the DNA. A total of fewer than 500,000 clones appear in this sample, around 90% of them only once. The top ten constitute approximately 0.92% of the sample.

The entry originates in a study of blood T cell repertoires in COVID-19 (dated by TCRdb to 2018 to 2020). About the study as a whole: The collaborator samples originated in the United States, Italy and Spain and spanned the acute and convalescent phases of COVID-19. The dataset comprised deeply sampled blood TCRbeta repertoires from subjects exposed to, actively infected with, or recovered from COVID-19. The material from the prospective study consisted of cDNA or gDNA derived from T cells, B-cell-depleted T cells, or PBMCs. Where available, HLA class I and class II types were taken from metadata supplied by the sample provider and were not determined by assay-based typing. The repertoires were released in a freely available public database intended as a resource for research on the immune response to SARS-CoV-2. The sample metadata nearly always contained a de-identified subject ID, COVID-19 status, age in years and sex. Samples came from the ongoing ImmuneRACE study (first 160 participants) plus 1,254 subjects from 6 global collaborators.

In the germline V gene (reference sequence), CDR1 corresponds to GTSNPN and CDR2 to SVGIG. Clipping removes 5 bases from V and 7 bases from J, with 6 as the unmatched junction base count. From its cysteine to its phenylalanine, the CDR3 spans 14 amino acids. The CDR3 DNA has 42 bases and is translated from base 1. At one collaborating source in Seattle, patients were enrolled during active infection and were followed longitudinally through the course of disease. The collaborating institutions used their own protocols to collect whole blood in K2EDTA tubes. Collaborator samples were shipped for TCRbeta analysis as frozen whole blood, isolated PBMCs, or DNA extracted from either sample type. Summary of the overall study and its limitations: How much clinical and demographic metadata was included differed by source and by participant, and the metadata was provided uncurated.

The sequence links TRBV30 to TRBJ2-3, with TRBD2 identical over 13 junction bases. This receptor was taken from a young man with COVID-19, enrolled during active disease. Sequencing input: peripheral blood. The CDR3 reads CAWFEGLAGNTQYF. DNA sequence: TGTGCCTGGTTCGAGGGACTAGCGGGAAATACGCAGTATTTT.